The present entry profiles one TCR beta chain with its context. Its antigen is currently unknown. The data stem from a study of T-cell memory formation after mild COVID-19. Study-level findings and limits: Contracting CD4+ clones were located mainly in CM and EM, and CD8+ clones in EMRA. Nothing confirmed that second-wave clones peaking on day 37 were specific for SARS-CoV-2.

MiXCR was run by TCRdb on the 5' RACE reads, yielding one entry per CDR3 protein. The sample holds some 150,000 distinct CDR3 sequences, around 21% seen once. The V and J ends lost 1 base and 0 bases respectively, with 8 bases between them. CDR3 length equals 15 residues. In germline, CDR1 is SGHDN, CDR2 FVKESK. The TCR comes from an adult woman who had mild COVID-19 (a few samples of this study predate the infection). Cell type and time point are not known. V gene TRBV14 combines with J gene TRBJ2-3, with a tentative D call TRBD1 (5 bases). What was sequenced was PBMCs or a T cell subset sorted from them (not recorded which). This CDR3 reads CASSQGYRSTDTQYF. The DNA for the CDR3 is TGTGCCAGCAGCCAAGGTTACAGGAGCACAGATACGCAGTATTTT.